The rows below give T cell receptor beta chains drawn from one sample of a study of T cell repertoires in cytomegalovirus infection. No antigen has been identified for these receptors. TCRdb processed the reads anew with MiXCR; each CDR3 protein has one entry. The sample lists some 120,000 distinct CDR3 sequences; around a tenth were seen once. The sequencing input was PBMCs, sequenced either directly or after in vitro stimulation (not recorded which). The receptors were gathered from a human donor in good health (CMV status not recorded). Some clones in this sample may be carry-over from other donors' samples. CDR3s include the opening cysteine and the closing phenylalanine or tryptophan. The D gene is left open where the match is weak. Some rows have no size entry. The others give once, few or many, or a class for an expanded clone.

.,TRBJ2-2,many,TRBV6-1,CASFRENTGELFF,TGTGCCAGCTTCCGGGAGAACACCGGGGAGCTGTTTTTT
.,TRBJ1-5,few,TRBV4-2,CASSQEGTGGLNQPQHF,TGTGCCAGCAGCCAAGAAGGCACAGGCGGGTTGAATCAGCCCCAGCATTTT
TRBD2,TRBJ2-7,few,TRBV20-1,CSARDPQGGLAGGPSYEQYF,TGCAGTGCTAGAGATCCACAGGGAGGACTAGCGGGAGGACCTTCCTACGAGCAGTACTTC
TRBD1,TRBJ1-1,many,TRBV7-8,CASSSEQGAGAFF,TGTGCCAGCAGCTCCGAACAGGGGGCGGGAGCTTTCTTT
TRBD1,TRBJ1-1,few,TRBV11-3,CASSSAGTGGFDTEAFF,TGTGCCAGCAGCTCAGCCGGGACAGGGGGATTTGACACTGAAGCTTTCTTT
.,TRBJ2-1,many,TRBV19,CASSIYNEQFF,TGTGCCAGTAGTATTTACAATGAGCAGTTCTTC
TRBD1,TRBJ1-1,many,TRBV5-6,CASSFGTGMSTEAFF,TGTGCCAGCAGCTTCGGGACAGGGATGAGCACTGAAGCTTTCTTT
.,TRBJ1-2,many,TRBV7-2,CASSFPGDYGYTF,TGTGCCAGCAGCTTCCCAGGAGACTATGGCTACACCTTC
.,TRBJ1-1,.,TRBV7-3,CASSLDPGRGGEGTEAFF,TGTGCCAGCAGCTTAGATCCGGGGCGGGGAGGGGAAGGGACTGAAGCTTTCTTT
TRBD1,TRBJ2-7,.,TRBV18,CASSPPTGRQGSYEQYF,TGTGCCAGCTCACCACCGACCGGAAGACAGGGCTCCTACGAGCAGTACTTC
.,TRBJ1-4,many,TRBV7-2,CASSHPRGGASSEKLFF,TGTGCCAGCAGCCATCCCCGGGGGGGGGCCAGCAGTGAAAAACTGTTTTTT
.,TRBJ1-2,.,TRBV7-6,CASSLTHTGYGYTF,TGTGCCAGCAGCTTGACCCATACGGGCTATGGCTACACCTTC
TRBD2,TRBJ2-1,.,TRBV19,CASSIDLASGSYNEQFF,TGTGCCAGTAGTATAGATCTGGCTAGCGGGTCCTACAATGAGCAGTTCTTC
TRBD1,TRBJ1-5,many,TRBV7-9,CASSPQGVEQPQHF,TGTGCCAGCAGCCCACAGGGGGTCGAACAGCCCCAGCATTTT
TRBD2,TRBJ2-7,many,TRBV7-8,CASTRGLAGFYEQYF,TGTGCCAGCACCCGAGGACTAGCGGGATTCTACGAGCAGTACTTC
.,TRBJ2-5,few,TRBV12-3/TRBV12-4,CASSPLRAGETQYF,TGTGCCAGCAGCCCCTTAAGAGCGGGAGAGACCCAGTACTTC
TRBD2,TRBJ2-3,.,TRBV14,CASSQGGSGSTDTQYF,TGTGCCAGCAGCCAAGGAGGTAGCGGGAGCACAGATACGCAGTATTTT
.,TRBJ1-5,many,TRBV7-2,CASSLSKGMGQPQHF,TGTGCCAGCAGCTTATCGAAGGGGATGGGTCAGCCCCAGCATTTT
.,TRBJ1-1,.,TRBV12-3/TRBV12-4,CASSRGFVGFTEAFF,TGTGCCAGCAGTCGAGGCTTTGTCGGGTTCACTGAAGCTTTCTTT
TRBD2,TRBJ2-3,once,TRBV18,CASSPDVGREGLLMDTQYF,TGTGCCAGCTCACCGGACGTTGGGCGGGAGGGCCTCCTTATGGATACGCAGTATTTT